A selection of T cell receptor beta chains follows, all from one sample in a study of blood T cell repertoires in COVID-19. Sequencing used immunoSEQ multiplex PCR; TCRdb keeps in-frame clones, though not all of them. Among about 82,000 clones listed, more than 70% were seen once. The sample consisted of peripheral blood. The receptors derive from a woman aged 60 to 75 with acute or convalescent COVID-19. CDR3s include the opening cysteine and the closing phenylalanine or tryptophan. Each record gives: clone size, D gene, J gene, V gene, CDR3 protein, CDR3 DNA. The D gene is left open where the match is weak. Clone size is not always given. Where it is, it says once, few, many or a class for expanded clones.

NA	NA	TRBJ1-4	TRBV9	CASSPWKGANEKLFF	TGTGCCAGCAGCCCCTGGAAGGGGGCTAATGAAAAACTGTTTTTT
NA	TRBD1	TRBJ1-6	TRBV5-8	CASGRQGTNSPLHF	TGTGCCAGCGGGAGACAGGGGACAAATTCACCCCTCCACTTT
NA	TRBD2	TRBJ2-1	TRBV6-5	CASSYTPLATYNEQFF	TGTGCCAGCAGTTACACCCCACTAGCGACTTACAATGAGCAGTTCTTC
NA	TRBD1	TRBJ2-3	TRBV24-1	CATSDLQGATQDTQYF	TGTGCCACCAGTGATTTACAGGGGGCCACGCAAGATACGCAGTATTTT
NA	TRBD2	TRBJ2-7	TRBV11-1	CASSFRTSDYEQYF	TGTGCCAGCAGCTTCAGGACTAGCGATTACGAGCAGTACTTC
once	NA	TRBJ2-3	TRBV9	CASSQVTDTQYF	TGTGCCAGCAGCCAGGTCACAGATACGCAGTATTTT
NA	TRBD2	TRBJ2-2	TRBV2	CASRASGSTGELFF	TGTGCCAGCAGGGCAAGCGGGAGCACCGGGGAGCTGTTTTTT
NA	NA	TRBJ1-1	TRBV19	CASSTYLNTEAFF	TGTGCCAGTAGTACCTATTTGAACACTGAAGCTTTCTTT
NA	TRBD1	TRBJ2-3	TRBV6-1	CASSEVGTGATPRVGTDTQYF	TGTGCCAGCAGTGAAGTTGGGACAGGGGCTACCCCCAGAGTGGGCACAGATACGCAGTATTTT
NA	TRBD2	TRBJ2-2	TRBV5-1	CASSVTSGNTGELFF	TGCGCCAGCAGCGTGACTAGCGGCAACACCGGGGAGCTGTTTTTT
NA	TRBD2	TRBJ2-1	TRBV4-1	CASSIRLAGVGSSYNEQFF	TGCGCCAGCAGCATCCGACTAGCGGGGGTTGGCAGCTCCTACAATGAGCAGTTCTTC
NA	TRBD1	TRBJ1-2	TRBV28	CASSPLITSGQGGYTF	TGTGCCAGCAGTCCTTTAATTACATCGGGACAGGGTGGCTACACCTTC
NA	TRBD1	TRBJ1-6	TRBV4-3	CASSYGQGNSPLHF	TGCGCCAGCAGCTACGGACAGGGTAATTCACCCCTCCACTTT
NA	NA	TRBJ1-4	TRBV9	CASSLSDSKDEKLFF	TGTGCCAGCAGCCTATCGGACAGCAAAGATGAAAAACTGTTTTTT
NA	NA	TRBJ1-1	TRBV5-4	CASSLARGLNTEAFF	TGTGCCAGCAGCTTGGCCCGGGGATTGAACACTGAAGCTTTCTTT
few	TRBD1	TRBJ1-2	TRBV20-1	CSASGQGSFGGYTF	TGCAGTGCTAGTGGACAGGGAAGTTTCGGGGGCTACACCTTC
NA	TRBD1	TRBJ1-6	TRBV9	CASSVRQGDSPLHF	TGTGCCAGCAGCGTTCGACAGGGAGATTCACCCCTCCACTTT
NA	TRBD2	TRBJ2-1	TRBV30	CACGTSGFAGNEQFF	TGTGCCTGTGGGACTAGCGGCTTCGCCGGGAATGAGCAGTTCTTC
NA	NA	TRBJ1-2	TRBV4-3	CASSQVNRQGDGYTF	TGCGCCAGCAGCCAAGTCAACAGGCAAGGGGATGGCTACACCTTC
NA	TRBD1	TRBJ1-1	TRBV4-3	CASSPGTANTEAFF	TGCGCCAGCAGCCCCGGGACAGCGAACACTGAAGCTTTCTTT
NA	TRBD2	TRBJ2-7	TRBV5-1	CASSQGLAFHEQYF	TGCGCCAGCAGCCAGGGACTAGCGTTCCACGAGCAGTACTTC
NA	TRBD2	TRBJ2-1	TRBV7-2	CASRLTSGVSNEQFF	TGTGCCAGCAGGCTGACTAGCGGGGTTTCTAATGAGCAGTTCTTC
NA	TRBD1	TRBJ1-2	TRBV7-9	CASSSARLTGSYGYTF	TGTGCCAGCAGCTCCGCTCGCTTGACAGGGTCCTATGGCTACACCTTC
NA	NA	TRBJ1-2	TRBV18	CASSIQGDGYTF	TGTGCCAGCTCGATACAGGGAGATGGCTACACCTTC
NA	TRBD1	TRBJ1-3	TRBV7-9	CASSETGGFGNTIYF	TGTGCCAGCAGCGAGACAGGGGGCTTTGGAAACACCATATATTTT
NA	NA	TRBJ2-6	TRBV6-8	CASSYRRVAGKFPCFNGANVLTF	TGTGCCAGCAGTTACAGGAGGGTGGCAGGGAAGTTTCCCTGCTTTAACGGGGCCAACGTCCTGACTTTC
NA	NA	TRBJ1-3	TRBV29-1	CSVGLDTIYF	TGCAGCGTTGGGCTGGACACCATATATTTT
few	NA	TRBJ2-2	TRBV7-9	CASRRSSTGELFF	TGTGCCAGCAGGCGCTCCTCCACCGGGGAGCTGTTTTTT
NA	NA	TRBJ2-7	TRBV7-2	CASSLGHMYEQYF	TGTGCCAGCAGCTTAGGACATATGTACGAGCAGTACTTC
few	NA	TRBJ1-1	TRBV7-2	CASSSRASVTEAFF	TGTGCCAGCAGCTCCAGGGCTTCGGTCACTGAAGCTTTCTTT
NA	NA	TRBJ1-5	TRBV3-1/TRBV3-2	CASSQRQEQPQHF	TGTGCCAGCAGCCAAAGACAGGAGCAGCCCCAGCATTTT
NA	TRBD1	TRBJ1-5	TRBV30	CAWSGGMTGIHQPQHF	TGTGCCTGGAGTGGAGGCATGACAGGGATCCATCAGCCCCAGCATTTT
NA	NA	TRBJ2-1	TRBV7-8	CASSPLRGVGNEQFF	TGTGCCAGCAGCCCGCTCAGGGGGGTTGGCAATGAGCAGTTCTTC
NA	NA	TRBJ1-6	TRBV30	CAWIQGSSYNSPLHF	TGTGCCTGGATTCAGGGGAGCTCCTATAATTCACCCCTCCACTTT
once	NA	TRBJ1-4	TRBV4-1	CASSQAEATNEKLFF	TGCGCCAGCAGCCAAGCCGAGGCAACTAATGAAAAACTGTTTTTT
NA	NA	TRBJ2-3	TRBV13	CASSLSSFDTQYF	TGTGCCAGCAGCTTAAGCTCGTTTGATACGCAGTATTTT
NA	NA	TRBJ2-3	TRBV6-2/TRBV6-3	CASSYTLGVDTQYF	TGTGCCAGCAGTTACACCCTGGGAGTGGATACGCAGTATTTT
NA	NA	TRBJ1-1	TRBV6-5	CASSGWGTKNTEAFF	TGTGCCAGCAGCGGGTGGGGGACAAAGAACACTGAAGCTTTCTTT
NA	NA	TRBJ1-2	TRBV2	CASSETRSSDGYTF	TGTGCCAGCAGTGAAACCCGGAGCTCAGATGGCTACACCTTC
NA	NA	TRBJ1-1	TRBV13	CASSLVDTLNTEAFF	TGTGCCAGCAGCTTAGTGGACACTCTTAACACTGAAGCTTTCTTT
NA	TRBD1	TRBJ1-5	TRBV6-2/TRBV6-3	CASSYPPGQGDQPQHF	TGTGCCAGCAGTTACCCCCCGGGACAGGGGGATCAGCCCCAGCATTTT
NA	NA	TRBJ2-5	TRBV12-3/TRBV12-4	CASSLRSSETQYF	TGTGCCAGCAGTTTGAGGTCTAGCGAGACCCAGTACTTC
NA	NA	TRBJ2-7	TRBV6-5	CARVRDIWDEQYF	TGTGCCAGGGTCCGGGACATTTGGGACGAGCAGTACTTC
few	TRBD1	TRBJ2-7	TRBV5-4	CASSTSGGVYEQYF	TGTGCCAGCAGCACCTCAGGGGGTGTCTACGAGCAGTACTTC
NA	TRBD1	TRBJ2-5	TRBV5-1	CASSLVLPGTGGGFRETQYF	TGCGCCAGCAGTTTAGTCCTACCCGGGACAGGGGGCGGTTTTAGGGAGACCCAGTACTTC
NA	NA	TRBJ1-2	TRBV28	CASMGGPSATSGYTF	TGTGCCAGCATGGGGGGGCCGTCTGCAACCTCTGGCTACACCTTC
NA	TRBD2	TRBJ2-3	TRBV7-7	CASSLTSGTDTQYF	TGTGCTAGCAGCCTGACTAGCGGCACAGATACGCAGTATTTT
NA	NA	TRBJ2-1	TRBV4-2	CASSQGGVRAGAYRNEQFF	TGTGCCAGCAGCCAAGGGGGTGTTCGGGCGGGGGCCTACCGCAATGAGCAGTTCTTC
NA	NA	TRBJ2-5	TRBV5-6	CASSLAGWTQYF	TGTGCCAGCAGCTTGGCAGGGTGGACCCAGTACTTC
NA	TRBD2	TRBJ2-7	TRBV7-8	CASSRIAGADEQYF	TGTGCCAGCAGCCGAATAGCGGGAGCCGACGAGCAGTACTTC
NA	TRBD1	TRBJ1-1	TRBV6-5	CASSLDRQNTEAFF	TGTGCCAGCAGCCTGGACAGGCAGAACACTGAAGCTTTCTTT